These T cell receptor beta chains were read from a single sample in a study of shared clonotypes between healthy human individuals. Profiled with immunoSEQ multiplex PCR; TCRdb holds only in-frame clones, not every one. The table has about 470,000 clones, around 79% seen once. Sequenced: PBMCs. The receptors stem from a woman aged 40 to 55 in good health. Some clones in this sample may be carry-over from other donors' samples. Each CDR3 is given with its conserved first and last residue. Each record gives: clone size, D gene, J gene, V gene, CDR3 protein, CDR3 DNA. A D gene is named only where the DNA matches it firmly. The listing skips clone size in some rows; elsewhere it reads once, few, many or a size class.

>.|TRBD1|TRBJ2-7|TRBV6-5
CASGGTGSYEQYF
TGTGCCAGCGGGGGGACAGGGTCCTACGAGCAGTACTTC
>once|.|TRBJ1-4|TRBV7-9
CASSLDSPTNEKLFF
TGTGCCAGCAGCTTAGACTCCCCAACTAATGAAAAACTGTTTTTT
>.|.|TRBJ1-5|TRBV28
CASSLSDEINQPQHF
TGTGCCAGCAGTTTATCGGACGAGATTAATCAGCCCCAGCATTTT
>.|.|TRBJ2-6|TRBV5-1
CASSSDPGANVLTF
TGCGCCAGCAGCTCAGACCCTGGGGCCAACGTCCTGACTTTC
>.|.|TRBJ2-2|TRBV28
CASSLLGVGELFF
TGTGCCAGCAGTTTACTGGGGGTCGGGGAGCTGTTTTTT
>.|TRBD2|TRBJ2-3|TRBV27
CAARTSGSDTQYF
TGTGCCGCCAGGACTAGCGGGAGTGATACGCAGTATTTT
>.|.|TRBJ2-7|TRBV4-3
CASSQAVDGAYEQYF
TGCGCCAGCAGCCAAGCGGTGGACGGGGCCTACGAGCAGTACTTC
>.|.|TRBJ2-7|TRBV21-1
CASSKVGYAGQHSYEQYF
TGTGCCAGCAGCAAAGTCGGATACGCGGGACAGCACTCCTACGAGCAGTACTTC
>.|.|TRBJ2-7|TRBV7-3
CASSQGGPRDEQYF
TGTGCCAGCAGCCAGGGGGGCCCCCGAGACGAGCAGTACTTC
>once|.|TRBJ1-4|TRBV12-2
CASRLIAEKLFF
TGTGCAAGTCGCTTAATAGCCGAAAAACTGTTTTTT
>.|TRBD2|TRBJ2-1|TRBV28
CASSSVGTSGKRSNEQFF
TGTGCCAGCAGTTCGGTAGGGACTAGCGGGAAACGTAGCAATGAGCAGTTCTTC
>.|.|TRBJ2-1|TRBV6-4
CASSEEGDSYNEQFF
TGTGCCAGCAGTGAGGAGGGGGACTCCTACAATGAGCAGTTCTTC
>few|.|TRBJ2-2|TRBV2
CAIRRTLNTGELFF
TGTGCCATTCGACGCACGCTGAACACCGGGGAGCTGTTTTTT
>.|TRBD2|TRBJ2-5|TRBV9
CASSVLGTSEETQYF
TGTGCCAGCAGCGTACTAGGGACTAGCGAGGAGACCCAGTACTTC
>.|.|TRBJ2-2|TRBV5-4
CASSLSASRHDGELFF
TGTGCCAGCAGCTTGTCCGCCAGCCGACACGACGGGGAGCTGTTTTTT